The 32 T cell receptor beta chains below were found in one sample sequenced in a study of blood T cell repertoires in COVID-19. Profiling relied on immunoSEQ multiplex PCR, and the TCRdb table lists in-frame clones only, not all of them. The sample has about 23,000 clones; 94% are singletons. Sequenced sample: peripheral blood. The origin of the receptors is a woman aged 45-60 years with active COVID-19.

This chain connects TRBV2 to TRBJ1-2, with 9 bases lining up with TRBD1. Germline V gene sequence: CDR1 SNHLY, CDR2 FYNNEI. The CDR3 is made up of 15 amino acids. Trimming cost V 8 bases and J 8 bases; bases outside gene matches: 15. The CDR3: CASSPGQGAAKGYTF. CDR3 DNA: TGTGCCAGCTCCCCGGGACAGGGAGCCGCGAAAGGCTACACCTTC.

The chain carries TRBV7-2 and TRBJ2-7, with 16 positions matching TRBD2. The CDR3 is made up of 18 amino acids. Germline trimming cut 6 bases from V and 2 bases from J; bases unmatched to any gene: 10. From germline, CDR1 is SGHTA and CDR2 FQGNSA. The CDR3 is CASSLSGTSGRATYEQYF. CDR3 DNA sequence: TGTGCCAGCAGTCTATCCGGGACTAGCGGGAGGGCCACCTACGAGCAGTACTTC.

The CDR3 region has the DNA TGTGCCAGCAGTTGGGACAGCTCCTACGAGCAGTACTTC. It codes for CASSWDSSYEQYF. The rearrangement joins TRBV27 to TRBJ2-7, with 7 bases aligning to TRBD1. With V trimmed by 4 bases and J by 0 bases, 0 bases remained unmatched. Germline V gene data show CDR1 as MNHEY and CDR2 as SMNVEV (reference sequence). The CDR3 runs 13 residues.

V gene TRBV13 combines with J gene TRBJ2-5; D may be TRBD2 (5 bases). V lost 6 bases and J lost 1, with 12 bases in between. Germline-derived CDR1 and CDR2 are PRHDT and FYEKMQ (reference sequence). The CDR3 loop spans 14 amino acids. CDR3 in amino acids: CASSLRAPQETQYF. Here the CDR3 DNA reads TGTGCCAGCAGTCTGCGGGCGCCCCAAGAGACCCAGTACTTC. Drawing the rest from reference TRBV13 and TRBJ2-5, the complete variable domain is AAGVIQSPRHLIKEKRETATLKCYPIPRHDTVYWYQQGPGQDPQFLISFYEKMQSDKGSIPDRFSAQQFSDYHSELNMSSLELGDSALYFCASSLRAPQETQYFGPGTRLLVL.

On this clone itself: One junction end disagrees with the germline gene, perhaps due to a read error. V is TRBV29-1 and J is TRBJ2-2; weak D call: TRBD2 (5 bases). The CDR3 is made up of 13 amino acids. Germline values: CDR1 SQVTM, CDR2 ANQGSEA. The CDR3 reads CSVVGQYTGELLF. In DNA, the CDR3 is TGCAGCGTTGTTGGGCAGTACACCGGGGAGCTGCTTTTT.

This clone was counted once. V gene TRBV7-8 combines with J gene TRBJ2-3; the match to TRBD2 covers 7 bases. The V and J ends lost 3 bases and 0 bases, in that order; junction bases with no gene match: 15. The germline CDR1 and CDR2 sequences are SGHVS and FQNEAQ. This CDR3 has 19 residues. The CDR3 sequence: CASSFFVGRAGESTDTQYF. The CDR3 nucleotides read TGTGCCAGCAGCTTTTTCGTCGGCAGGGCGGGGGAGAGCACAGATACGCAGTATTTT. The variable domain in full, with the rest retrieved from reference TRBV7-8 and TRBJ2-3, is GAGVSQSPRYKVAKRGQDVALRCDPISGHVSLFWYQQALGQGPEFLTYFQNEAQLDKSGLPSDRFFAERPEGSVSTLKIQRTQQEDSAVYLCASSFFVGRAGESTDTQYFGPGTRLTVL.

This sequence joins TRBV11-2 and TRBJ1-4; no clear D. The germline V gene has CDR1 SGHAT and CDR2 FQNNGV. The CDR3 consists of 13 residues. Trimming took 5 bases from V and 10 from J, leaving 14 bases between them. Written as DNA, the CDR3 is TGTGCCAGCAGCACCCCCCATCGGGGAAAACTGTTTTTT. Translated: CASSTPHRGKLFF.

This chain links TRBV7-2 with TRBJ2-1; 7 bases match TRBD2. The CDR3 covers 14 residues. The ends lost 5 bases at V and 9 bases at J; junction bases unmatched: 10. The germline CDR1 and CDR2 sequences are SGHTA and FQGNSA. The CDR3 coding sequence is TGTGCCAGCAGCCCTCGGACTAGTGGCAGTGAGCAGTTCTTC. This encodes CASSPRTSGSEQFF.

The chain has TRBV21-1 and TRBJ1-3; whether TRBD1, the table's D call, matches the DNA was not checked. TRBV21-1 is recorded as a pseudogene. CDR3 length equals 14 residues. CDR3 sequence reads: CAGLRGVSGNTIYF. The CDR3 DNA reads TGTGCCGGCCTCAGGGGGGTCTCTGGAAACACCATATATTTT.

The rearrangement joins TRBV5-8 to TRBJ2-5; 12 positions match TRBD2. Unmatched junction bases numbered 7, after V lost 2 bases and J lost 5 bases. The CDR3 loop spans 16 amino acids. Germline lookup yields CDR1 SGHTS and CDR2 YDEGEE. The CDR3 sequence is CASSFGLAGIGETQYF. The CDR3 DNA reads as TGTGCCAGCAGCTTTGGACTAGCGGGAATAGGGGAGACCCAGTACTTC.

This chain links TRBV11-2 with TRBJ2-7; TRBD2 matches at 7 bases. J lost 0 bases, V lost 1 base, and 3 bases had no gene match. Germline V lookup: CDR1 SGHAT, CDR2 FQNNGV. The CDR3 is 15 residues long. Here the CDR3 DNA reads TGTGCCAGCAGCTTAGTACGGACTAGCTCCTACGAGCAGTACTTC. Translation gives CASSLVRTSSYEQYF.

CDR3 sequence (DNA): TGTGCCAGCAGTCCGACAGGGGTGTTTGGCTACACCTTC. It encodes CASSPTGVFGYTF. The chain uses TRBV7-8 and TRBJ1-2; TRBD1 aligns across 8 bases. Germline V gene sequence: CDR1 SGHVS, CDR2 FQNEAQ. The CDR3 contains 13 residues. J was trimmed by 7 bases and V by 6 bases; bases with no gene match: 7.

This clone was found once. CDR3 sequence (DNA): TGTGCCAGCAGCGTCGCCAGGGACACTGAAGCTTTCTTT. The encoded protein is CASSVARDTEAFF. The chain has TRBV9 and TRBJ1-1; TRBD1 might be the D (5 bases). This CDR3 has 13 residues. Germline V lookup: CDR1 SGDLS, CDR2 YYNGEE. The V gene lost 2 bases and the J gene lost 3 bases, with 8 bases spanning the gap.

This rearrangement joins TRBV5-1 to TRBJ2-2, with 7 nucleotides matching TRBD1. J gave up 2 bases and V 0 bases, and 7 bases lay outside the gene matches. The length of the CDR3 is 17 residues. The germline V gene encodes CDR1 SGHRS and CDR2 YFSETQ. Here the CDR3 reads CASSLVSGTVNTGELFF. In nucleotides, the CDR3 is TGCGCCAGCAGCTTGGTATCCGGGACAGTAAACACCGGGGAGCTGTTTTTT.

The CDR3 sequence is CASSLGGRDTGELFF. Written as DNA, the CDR3 is TGTGCCAGCAGCTTGGGTGGCAGGGACACCGGGGAGCTGTTTTTT. The chain combines TRBV5-4 with TRBJ2-2; D may be TRBD1 (5 bases). Trimming cost V 0 bases and J 3 bases, with 9 bases left between them. CDR1 and CDR2 from the germline V gene are SGHNT and YYREEE (reference sequence). CDR3 length: 15 residues.

This chain links TRBV7-9 with TRBJ2-3; possibly TRBD1 for D (5 bases). The V end lost 5 bases, the J end lost 3 bases, and 15 bases lay between the germline ends. The CDR3 contains 15 residues. Germline V lookup: CDR1 SEHNR, CDR2 FQNEAQ (reference sequence). The CDR3: CASSRDSAQTDTQYF. The CDR3 bases are TGTGCCAGCAGCCGTGACAGTGCACAAACAGATACGCAGTATTTT. The full variable domain, its missing parts supplied by reference TRBV7-9 and TRBJ2-3, is DTGVSQNPRHKITKRGQNVTFRCDPISEHNRLYWYRQTLGQGPEFLTYFQNEAQLEKSRLLSDRFSAERPKGSFSTLEIQRTEQGDSAMYLCASSRDSAQTDTQYFGPGTRLTVL.

The gene calls are TRBV18 and TRBJ2-3; 8 nucleotides align to TRBD1. This CDR3 is 14 amino acids long. After removal of 5 bases from V and 3 bases from J, the junction contained 4 bases not matched to a gene. In germline, CDR1 is KGHSH, CDR2 LQKENI. CDR3 sequence (DNA): TGTGCCAGCTCAAGTCAGGGGGCAACAGATACGCAGTATTTT. This codes for CASSSQGATDTQYF.

This chain uses TRBV28 with TRBJ2-7; 7 nucleotides match TRBD1. Germline loops: CDR1 MDHEN, CDR2 SYDVKM. The V gene end was trimmed by 6 bases and the J gene end by 6 bases; junction bases not matched to a gene: 14. The length of the CDR3 is 15 residues. The CDR3 sequence: CASRNDKGAGSEQYF. The DNA for the CDR3 is TGTGCCAGCAGAAATGATAAGGGGGCGGGCTCCGAGCAGTACTTC.

The chain couples TRBV5-1 to TRBJ1-2; D not resolved. In germline, CDR1 is SGHRS, CDR2 YFSETQ. The CDR3 totals 15 residues. V shed 5 bases and J shed 1 base, with 15 bases lying between them. The CDR3 DNA sequence: TGCGCCAGCAGTCCCGGACCGGGAATTAACTATGGCTACACCTTC. It encodes CASSPGPGINYGYTF.

V gene TRBV6-5 combines with J gene TRBJ2-3; tentatively, D is TRBD1 (6 bases). Trimming cost V 6 bases and J 2 bases, with 9 bases left between them. Germline V gene lookup returns CDR1 MNHEY and CDR2 SVGAGI. There are 13 residues in the CDR3. CDR3 DNA sequence: TGTGCCAGCAGCGGACAGAACACAGATACGCAGTATTTT. Residues: CASSGQNTDTQYF.

The chain uses TRBV11-1 and TRBJ2-3, with D uncertain. The CDR3 loop spans 13 amino acids. Germline V gene data show CDR1 as SGHAT and CDR2 as FQDESV (reference sequence). V lost 1 base and J 6 bases, leaving 8 bases between the germline ends. CDR3 bases: TGTGCCAGCAGCTTAGGCCCCGCGGATACGCAGTATTTT. Protein sequence: CASSLGPADTQYF.

The gene calls are TRBV2 and TRBJ1-4, with unresolved D. Germline values: CDR1 SNHLY, CDR2 FYNNEI. V was trimmed by 1 base and J by 3 bases, leaving 12 bases between them. The CDR3 length is 16 residues. Here the CDR3 DNA reads TGTGCCAGCAGTGAAGACAAGTTCGCTTCTAATGAAAAACTGTTTTTT. Its protein is CASSEDKFASNEKLFF.

The V gene is TRBV4-1, the J gene TRBJ1-5; D ambiguous. Germline loops: CDR1 MGHRA, CDR2 YSYEKL. The CDR3 loop spans 15 amino acids. V gave up 4 bases and J gave up 0 bases, with 10 bases separating them. Written as DNA, the CDR3 is TGCGCCAGCAGCCTTTCAGATAATAGCAATCAGCCCCAGCATTTT. This sequence encodes CASSLSDNSNQPQHF.

This chain connects TRBV19 to TRBJ1-2; D is unclear. The CDR3 length is 15 residues. V was cut by 5 bases and J by 5 bases, with 18 bases left in between. Germline CDR1 reads LNHDA; CDR2 reads SQIVND (reference sequence). The CDR3 loop reads CASSLLGRDDYGYTF. CDR3 nucleotides: TGTGCCAGTAGTCTCCTTGGGAGGGATGATTATGGCTACACCTTC.

The chain links TRBV28 to TRBJ2-5; D gene unclear. The V end was cut by 5 bases, the J end by 4 bases, with 11 bases between. CDR1 and CDR2 from the germline V gene are MDHEN and SYDVKM. The CDR3 is 13 amino acids. In DNA, the CDR3 is TGTGCCAGCAGTGGCCCGCTAGGAGAGACCCAGTACTTC. It translates to CASSGPLGETQYF.

V and J are TRBV12-2 and TRBJ2-3; the D segment call TRBD1 is taken from the table without a DNA check. TRBV12-2 is a recognized pseudogene. The CDR3 is 15 amino acids. The CDR3 here is CASRLALRVEDTQYF. CDR3 nucleotide sequence: TGTGCAAGTCGCTTAGCGCTCAGGGTAGAAGATACGCAGTATTTT.

J is TRBJ1-2 and V is TRBV10-1; weak D call: TRBD1 (5 bases). Germline values: CDR1 WNHNN, CDR2 SYGVQD (reference sequence). CDR3 length: 13 residues. Trimming took 0 bases from V and 7 from J, leaving 9 bases between them. The CDR3 reads CASSESQGGGYTF. As DNA, the CDR3 is TGCGCCAGCAGTGAGTCGCAGGGAGGTGGCTACACCTTC.

The chain uses TRBV18 and TRBJ2-6; weak D call: TRBD1 (5 bases). The V and J ends lost 2 bases and 4 bases respectively, with 9 bases between them. The germline gives CDR1 KGHSH, CDR2 LQKENI. There are 15 residues in the CDR3. The CDR3 is CASSPGARGANVLTF. The CDR3 DNA follows: TGTGCCAGCTCACCAGGGGCGCGGGGGGCCAACGTCCTGACTTTC. Full variable domain (rest looked up from reference TRBV18 and TRBJ2-6): NAGVMQNPRHLVRRRGQEARLRCSPMKGHSHVYWYRQLPEEGLKFMVYLQKENIIDESGMPKERFSAEFPKEGPSILRIQQVVRGDSAAYFCASSPGARGANVLTFGAGSRLTVL.

J is TRBJ2-6 and V is TRBV7-3, with a possible D match to TRBD1 (6 bases). Germline CDR1 is SGHTA and CDR2 is FQGTGA. The length of the CDR3 is 18 residues. Trimming removed 5 bases from V and 0 bases from J, with 17 bases in between. This chain's CDR3 is CASSVWGLGASGANVLTF. The CDR3 coding sequence is TGTGCCAGCAGCGTTTGGGGGTTGGGGGCCTCTGGGGCCAACGTCCTGACTTTC.

On this clone: Additional DNA sequences in this sample encode the identical CDR3. This chain connects TRBV6-5 to TRBJ2-5; tentatively, D is TRBD1 (7 bases). This CDR3 contains 14 residues. The germline CDR1 and CDR2 sequences are MNHEY and SVGAGI. V dropped 2 bases and J dropped 5 bases, with 12 bases sitting between them. This CDR3 is CASSYRPGGETQYF. The CDR3 region has the DNA TGTGCCAGCAGTTACCGGCCAGGGGGGGAGACCCAGTACTTC.

The chain employs TRBV2 and TRBJ2-3, with D perhaps TRBD2 (5 bases). Trimming took off 3 bases at V and 3 bases at J, with 13 bases between the two ends. There are 15 residues in the CDR3. Germline values: CDR1 SNHLY, CDR2 FYNNEI. CDR3 nucleotides: TGTGCCAGCAGTGATGGGCGGGTAGGGACAGATACGCAGTATTTT. Protein sequence: CASSDGRVGTDTQYF.

The rearrangement uses TRBV7-9 and TRBJ1-1; tentatively, D is TRBD1 (5 bases). CDR1 and CDR2 (germline): SEHNR, FQNEAQ (reference sequence). This CDR3 spans 14 amino acids. Trimming took 0 bases from V and 1 from J, leaving 6 bases between them. The CDR3 sequence: CASSLAQGNTEAFF. DNA of the CDR3: TGTGCCAGCAGCTTAGCCCAGGGGAACACTGAAGCTTTCTTT. Combining the CDR3 with reference TRBV7-9 and TRBJ1-1 gives the whole variable domain DTGVSQNPRHKITKRGQNVTFRCDPISEHNRLYWYRQTLGQGPEFLTYFQNEAQLEKSRLLSDRFSAERPKGSFSTLEIQRTEQGDSAMYLCASSLAQGNTEAFFGQGTRLTVV.